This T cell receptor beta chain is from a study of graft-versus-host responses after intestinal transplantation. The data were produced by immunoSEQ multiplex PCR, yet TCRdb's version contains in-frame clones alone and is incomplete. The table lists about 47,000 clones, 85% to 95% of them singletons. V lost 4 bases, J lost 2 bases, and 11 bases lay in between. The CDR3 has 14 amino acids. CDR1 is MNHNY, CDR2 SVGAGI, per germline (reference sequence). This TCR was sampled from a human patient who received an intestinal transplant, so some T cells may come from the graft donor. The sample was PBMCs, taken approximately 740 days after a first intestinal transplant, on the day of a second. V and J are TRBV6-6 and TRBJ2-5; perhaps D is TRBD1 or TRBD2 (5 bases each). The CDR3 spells CASSWQGEQETQYF. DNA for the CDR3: TGTGCCAGCAGTTGGCAGGGAGAACAAGAGACCCAGTACTTC.